The source of this T cell receptor (beta chain) is a study of patients and donors after allogeneic stem cell transplantation (dated by TCRdb to 2020 to 2022). A remark on this clonotype: Its recognized antigen is unknown. No base quality values were provided; no much bigger clone lies one nucleotide off.

The germline V gene yields MDHEN for CDR1 and SYDVKM for CDR2. The V and J ends are trimmed by 4 bases and 4 bases, leaving 10 bases between them. Its CDR3 holds 14 amino acids, cysteine through phenylalanine. The retained sequence is limited to the CDR3, 42 bases, with the frame set at the first base. Libraries came from RT-PCR. Sequencing took place on a NextSeq 550. TCRdb redid the processing of the public reads, applying fastp at Q25 and MiXCR, and retained in-frame beta chains. Records with the same CDR3 protein are collapsed into one entry carrying the most frequent genes and DNA. For this sample the table gives some 200,000 distinct CDR3 sequences, of which roughly 40% were detected only once. The top ten clonotypes cover approximately 32% of the sample.

The TCR sequence derives from a human donor who was either an allogeneic HSCT recipient or a stem cell or donor lymphocyte infusion donor (not recorded which). It is not recorded whose cells these are; they may come from a transplant donor. Input material: blood, either unsorted or a sorted T cell fraction (not recorded which). Recombination linked TRBV28 to TRBJ2-2; the D gene lacks a confident call. The DNA sequence reads TGTGCCAGCAGTTCACCCCCCATCACCGGGGAGCTGTTTTTT. Its protein product is CASSSPPITGELFF. Beyond the CDR3, the reference TRBV28 and TRBJ2-2 genes provide the residues; the full variable domain reads: DVKVTQSSRYLVKRTGEKVFLECVQDMDHENMFWYRQDPGLGLRLIYFSYDVKMKEKGDIPEGYSVSREKKERFSLILESASTNQTSMYLCASSSPPITGELFFGEGSRLTVL.